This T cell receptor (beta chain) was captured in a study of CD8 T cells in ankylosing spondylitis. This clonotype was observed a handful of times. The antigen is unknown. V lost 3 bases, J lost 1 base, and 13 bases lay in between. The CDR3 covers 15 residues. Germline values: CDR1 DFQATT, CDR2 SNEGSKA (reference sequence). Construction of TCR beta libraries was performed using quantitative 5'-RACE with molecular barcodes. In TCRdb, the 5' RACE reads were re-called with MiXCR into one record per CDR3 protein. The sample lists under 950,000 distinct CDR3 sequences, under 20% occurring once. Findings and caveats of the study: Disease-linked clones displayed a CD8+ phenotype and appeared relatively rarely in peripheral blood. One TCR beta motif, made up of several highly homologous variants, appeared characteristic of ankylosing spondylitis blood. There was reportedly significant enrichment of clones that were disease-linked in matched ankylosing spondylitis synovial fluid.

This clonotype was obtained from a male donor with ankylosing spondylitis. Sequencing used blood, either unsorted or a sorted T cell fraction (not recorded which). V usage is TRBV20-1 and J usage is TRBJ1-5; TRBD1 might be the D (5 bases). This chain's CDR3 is CSASPGRFSNQPQHF. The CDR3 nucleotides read TGCAGTGCTAGTCCAGGGAGATTCAGCAATCAGCCCCAGCATTTT.